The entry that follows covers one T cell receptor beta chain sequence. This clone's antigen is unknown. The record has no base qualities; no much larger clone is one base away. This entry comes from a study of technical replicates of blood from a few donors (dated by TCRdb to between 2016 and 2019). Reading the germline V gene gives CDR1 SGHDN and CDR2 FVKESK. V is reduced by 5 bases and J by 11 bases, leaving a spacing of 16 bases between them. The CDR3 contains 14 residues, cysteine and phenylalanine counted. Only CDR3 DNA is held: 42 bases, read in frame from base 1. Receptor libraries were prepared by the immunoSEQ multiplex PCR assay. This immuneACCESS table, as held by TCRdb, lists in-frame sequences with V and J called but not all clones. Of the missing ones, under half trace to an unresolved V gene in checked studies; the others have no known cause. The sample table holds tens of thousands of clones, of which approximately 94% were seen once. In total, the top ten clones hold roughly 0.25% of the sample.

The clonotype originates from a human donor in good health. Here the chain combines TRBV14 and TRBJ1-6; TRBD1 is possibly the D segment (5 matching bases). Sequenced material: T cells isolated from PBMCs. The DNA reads TGTGCCAGCAGCGTGTCCGGGGGAATGCCACCCCTCCACTTT. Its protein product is CASSVSGGMPPLHF. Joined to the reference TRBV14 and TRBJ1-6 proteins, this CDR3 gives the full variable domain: EAGVTQFPSHSVIEKGQTVTLRCDPISGHDNLYWYRRVMGKEIKFLLHFVKESKQDESGMPNNRFLAERTGGTYSTLKVQPAELEDSGVYFCASSVSGGMPPLHFGNGTRLTVT.